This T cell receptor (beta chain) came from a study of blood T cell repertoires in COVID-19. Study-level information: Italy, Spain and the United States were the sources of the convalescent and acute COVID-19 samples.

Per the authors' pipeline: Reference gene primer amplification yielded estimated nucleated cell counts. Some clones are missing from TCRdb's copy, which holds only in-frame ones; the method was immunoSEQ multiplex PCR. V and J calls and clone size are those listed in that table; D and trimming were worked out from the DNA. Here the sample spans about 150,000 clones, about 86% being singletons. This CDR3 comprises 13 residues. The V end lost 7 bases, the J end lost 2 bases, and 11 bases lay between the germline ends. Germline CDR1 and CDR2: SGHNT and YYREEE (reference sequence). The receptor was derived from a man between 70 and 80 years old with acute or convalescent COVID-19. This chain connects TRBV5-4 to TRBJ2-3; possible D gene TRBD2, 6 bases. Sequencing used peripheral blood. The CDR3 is CASWRGDTDTQYF. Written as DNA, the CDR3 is TGTGCCAGCTGGCGGGGCGACACAGATACGCAGTATTTT.